These T cell receptor beta chains were read from a single sample in a study of blood T cell repertoires in COVID-19. Profiled with immunoSEQ multiplex PCR; TCRdb holds only in-frame clones, not every one. The profile shows about 330,000 clones, roughly 88% of them singletons. The sequenced sample was PBMCs or T cells enriched from blood (not recorded which). The receptors were sampled from a man aged 25-45 years who had recovered from COVID-19. Each CDR3 is given with its conserved first and last residue. D genes are given only for firm matches. Size is stated for part of the rows, as once, few or many counts, or as a class when the clone is expanded.

NA,NA,13,TRBJ1-2,TRBV5-6,CASSLEYRNGYTF,TGTGCCAGCAGCTTGGAGTACAGGAATGGCTACACCTTC
NA,few,17,TRBJ1-3,TRBV28,CASSFPQGLLSGNTIYF,TGTGCCAGCAGTTTCCCCCAGGGCCTCCTTAGCGGAAACACCATATATTTT
TRBD2,NA,15,TRBJ2-5,TRBV5-1,CATSPGLAGQETQYF,TGCGCCACTTCACCGGGACTAGCGGGGCAAGAGACCCAGTACTTC
NA,NA,13,TRBJ1-1,TRBV9,CASSVDRVGTPFF,TGTGCCAGCAGCGTAGATCGTGTCGGGACACCCTTCTTT
NA,NA,16,TRBJ2-3,TRBV5-1,CASSFPSTTYVDTQYF,TGCGCCAGCAGCTTCCCCTCTACCACCTACGTAGATACGCAGTATTTT
TRBD1,NA,17,TRBJ1-5,TRBV27,CASSPSQGELPNQPQHF,TGTGCCAGCAGTCCTTCACAGGGGGAGCTACCGAATCAGCCCCAGCATTTT
TRBD1,NA,15,TRBJ1-2,TRBV6-5,CASSPNVVGGLGYTF,TGTGCCAGCAGTCCCAACGTGGTAGGGGGCCTGGGCTACACCTTC
NA,NA,14,TRBJ1-1,TRBV7-3,CASSSDGVNTEAFF,TGTGCCAGCAGCTCCGACGGAGTGAACACTGAAGCTTTCTTT
NA,NA,14,TRBJ2-3,TRBV3-1/TRBV3-2,CASSQGRDGDTQYF,TGTGCCAGCAGCCAAGGGCGCGATGGAGACACGCAGTATTTT
TRBD1,once,13,TRBJ1-1,TRBV6-5,CASSLQGYTEAFF,TGTGCCAGCAGTTTACAGGGGTACACTGAAGCTTTCTTT